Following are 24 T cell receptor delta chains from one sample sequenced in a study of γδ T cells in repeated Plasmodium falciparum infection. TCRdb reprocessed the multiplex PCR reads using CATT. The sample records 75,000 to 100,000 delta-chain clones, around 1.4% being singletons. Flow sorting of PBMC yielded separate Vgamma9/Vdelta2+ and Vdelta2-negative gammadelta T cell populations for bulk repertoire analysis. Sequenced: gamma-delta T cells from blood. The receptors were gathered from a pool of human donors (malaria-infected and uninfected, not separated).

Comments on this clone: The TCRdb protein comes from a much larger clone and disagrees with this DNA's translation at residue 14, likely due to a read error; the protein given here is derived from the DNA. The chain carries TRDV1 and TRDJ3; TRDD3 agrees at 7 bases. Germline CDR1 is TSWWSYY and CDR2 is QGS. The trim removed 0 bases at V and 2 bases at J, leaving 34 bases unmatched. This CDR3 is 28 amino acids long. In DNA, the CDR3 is TGTGCTCTTGGGGAACTAGTGGGACCTCTGCAATCGTACGGGGATAGGCCGAAGAGCCCCTGGGACACCCGACAGATGTTTTTC. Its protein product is CALGELVGPLQSYGDRPKSPWDTRQMFF.

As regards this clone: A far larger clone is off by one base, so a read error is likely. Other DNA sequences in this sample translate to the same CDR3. The CDR3 region is CALGELFLRPTGGPPYTDKLIF. For the CDR3, the DNA is TGTGCTCTTGGGGAACTGTTCCTACGGCCTACTGGGGGTCCCCCCTACACCGATAAACTCATCTTT. This chain uses TRDV1 with TRDJ1, with a tentative D call TRDD3 (8 bases). Germline V lookup: CDR1 TSWWSYY, CDR2 QGS. The CDR3 runs 22 residues. Trimming left V 0 bases short and J 0 bases short, with 29 bases between.

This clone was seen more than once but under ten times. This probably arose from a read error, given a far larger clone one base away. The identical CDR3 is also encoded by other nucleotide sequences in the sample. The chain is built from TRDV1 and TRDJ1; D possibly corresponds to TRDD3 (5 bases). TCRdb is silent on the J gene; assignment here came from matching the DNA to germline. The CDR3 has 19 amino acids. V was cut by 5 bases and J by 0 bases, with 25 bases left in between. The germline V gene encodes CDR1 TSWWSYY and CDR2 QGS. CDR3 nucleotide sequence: TGTGCTCTTGGGTCCCCAGGGGGGTACGGTCCTCCGTACACCGATAAACTCATCTTT. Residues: CALGSPGGYGPPYTDKLIF.

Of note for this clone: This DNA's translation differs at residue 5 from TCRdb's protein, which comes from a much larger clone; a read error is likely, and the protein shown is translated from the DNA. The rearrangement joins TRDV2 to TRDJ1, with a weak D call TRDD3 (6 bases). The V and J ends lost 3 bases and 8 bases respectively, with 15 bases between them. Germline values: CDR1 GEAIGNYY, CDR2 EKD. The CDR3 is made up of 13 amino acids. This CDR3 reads CACDAGWGTKLIF. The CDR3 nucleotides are TGTGCCTGTGACGCCGGCTGGGGAACCAAACTCATCTTT.

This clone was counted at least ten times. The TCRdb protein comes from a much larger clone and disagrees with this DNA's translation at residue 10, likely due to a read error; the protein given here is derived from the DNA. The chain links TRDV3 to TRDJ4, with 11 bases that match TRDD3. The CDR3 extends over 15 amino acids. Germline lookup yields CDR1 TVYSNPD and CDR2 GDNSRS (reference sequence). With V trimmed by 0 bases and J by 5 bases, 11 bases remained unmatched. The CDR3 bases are TGTGCCTTTAGTCCAGGCTGGGGGATACCGAGGCCCCTGATCTTT. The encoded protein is CAFSPGWGIPRPLIF.

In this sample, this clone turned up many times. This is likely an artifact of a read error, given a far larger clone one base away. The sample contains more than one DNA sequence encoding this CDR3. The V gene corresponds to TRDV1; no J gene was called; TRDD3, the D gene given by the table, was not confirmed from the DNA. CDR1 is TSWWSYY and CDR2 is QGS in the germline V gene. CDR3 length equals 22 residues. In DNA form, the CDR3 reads TGTGCTCTTGGGGAGCCTCTTCATCTTCCTTCTAGTACTGGGGTGCACACCGATAAGCTCATCTTT. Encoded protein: CALGEPLHLPSSTGVHTDKLIF.

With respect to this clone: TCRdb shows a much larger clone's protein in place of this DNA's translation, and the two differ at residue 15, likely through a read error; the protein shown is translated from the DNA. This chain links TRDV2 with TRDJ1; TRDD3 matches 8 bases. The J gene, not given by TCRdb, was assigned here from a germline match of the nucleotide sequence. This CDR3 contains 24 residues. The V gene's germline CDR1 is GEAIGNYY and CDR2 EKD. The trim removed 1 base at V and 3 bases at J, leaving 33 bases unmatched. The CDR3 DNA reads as TGTGCCTGTGACACTGGCCCTATTTCCGGCAAAGTACTGGGGGGTACGCTAAACTCCGATAAACTCATCTTT. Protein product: CACDTGPISGKVLGGTLNSDKLIF.

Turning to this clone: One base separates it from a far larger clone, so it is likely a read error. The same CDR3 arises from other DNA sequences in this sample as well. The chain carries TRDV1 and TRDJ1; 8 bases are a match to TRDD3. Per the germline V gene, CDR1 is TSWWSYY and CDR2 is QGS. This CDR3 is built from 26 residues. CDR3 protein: CALGELGRGLPTPWGRNLMYTDKLIF. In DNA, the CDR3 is TGTGCTCTTGGGGAACTGGGGAGGGGCCTTCCCACGCCCTGGGGGAGAAACCTGATGTACACCGATAAACTCATTTTT.

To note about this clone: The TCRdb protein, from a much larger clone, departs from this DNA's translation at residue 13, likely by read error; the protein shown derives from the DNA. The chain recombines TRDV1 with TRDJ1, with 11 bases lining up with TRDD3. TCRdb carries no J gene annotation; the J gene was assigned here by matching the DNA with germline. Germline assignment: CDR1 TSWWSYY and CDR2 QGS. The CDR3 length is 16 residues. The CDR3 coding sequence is TGTGCTCTTGGGGAGCTCAACTGGGGGATAACCGATGAACTCATCTTT. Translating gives CALGELNWGITDELIF.

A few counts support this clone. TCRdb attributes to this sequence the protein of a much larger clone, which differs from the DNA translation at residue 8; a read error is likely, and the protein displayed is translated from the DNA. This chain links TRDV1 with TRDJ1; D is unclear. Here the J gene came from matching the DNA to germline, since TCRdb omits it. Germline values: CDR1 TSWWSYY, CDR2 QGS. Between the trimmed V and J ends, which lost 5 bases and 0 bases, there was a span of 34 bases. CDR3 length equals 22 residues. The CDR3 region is CALGLLYPHALAVLKYTDKLIF. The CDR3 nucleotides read TGTGCTCTTGGGCTTTTATACCCACACGCTCTTGCAGTTTTAAAGTACACCGATAAACTCATCTTT.

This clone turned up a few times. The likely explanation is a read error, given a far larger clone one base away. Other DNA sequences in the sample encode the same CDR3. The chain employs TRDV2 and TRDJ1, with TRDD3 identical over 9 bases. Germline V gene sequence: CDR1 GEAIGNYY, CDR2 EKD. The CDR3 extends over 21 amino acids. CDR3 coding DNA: TGTGCCTGTGACCAGGGACAATTACTGGGGGACCACTTAAGTAACACCGATAAACTTATCTTT. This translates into CACDQGQLLGDHLSNTDKLIF.

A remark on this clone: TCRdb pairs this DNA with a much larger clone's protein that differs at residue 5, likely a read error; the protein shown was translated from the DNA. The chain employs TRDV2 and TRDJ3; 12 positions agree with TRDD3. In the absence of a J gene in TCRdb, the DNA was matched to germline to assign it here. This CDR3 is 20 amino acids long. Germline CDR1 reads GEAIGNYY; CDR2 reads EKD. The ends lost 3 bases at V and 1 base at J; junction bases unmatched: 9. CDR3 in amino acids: CACDPYWGILPSWDTRQMFF. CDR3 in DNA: TGTGCCTGTGACCCCTACTGGGGGATACTCCCGTCCTGGGACACCCGACAGATGTTTTTC.

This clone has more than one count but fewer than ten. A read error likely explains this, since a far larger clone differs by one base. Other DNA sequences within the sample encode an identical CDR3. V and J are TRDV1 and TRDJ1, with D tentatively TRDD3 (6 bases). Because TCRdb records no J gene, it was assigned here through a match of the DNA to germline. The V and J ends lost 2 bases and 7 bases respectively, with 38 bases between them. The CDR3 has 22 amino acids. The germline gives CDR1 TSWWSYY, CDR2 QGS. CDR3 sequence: CALGEESRRRELGELFGPKLIF. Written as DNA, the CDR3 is TGTGCTCTTGGGGAAGAGAGTCGGCGGCGGGAACTGGGAGAGCTCTTTGGTCCTAAACTCATCTTT.

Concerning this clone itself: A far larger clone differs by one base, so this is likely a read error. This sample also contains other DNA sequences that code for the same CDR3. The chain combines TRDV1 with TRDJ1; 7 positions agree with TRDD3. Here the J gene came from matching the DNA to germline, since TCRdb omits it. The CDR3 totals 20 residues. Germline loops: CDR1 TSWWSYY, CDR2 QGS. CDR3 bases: TGCGCTCTTGGGACCACCGTTAAGAACTGGGGATTTTCGTACACCGATAAACTCATCTTT. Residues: CALGTTVKNWGFSYTDKLIF.

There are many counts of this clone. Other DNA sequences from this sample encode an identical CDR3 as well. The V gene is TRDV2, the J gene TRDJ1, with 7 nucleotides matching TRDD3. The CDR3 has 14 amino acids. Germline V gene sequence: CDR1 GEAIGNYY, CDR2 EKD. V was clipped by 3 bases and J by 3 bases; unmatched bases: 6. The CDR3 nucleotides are TGTGCCTGTGACGGGATACAGGGAGCCGATAAACTCATCTTT. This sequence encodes CACDGIQGADKLIF.

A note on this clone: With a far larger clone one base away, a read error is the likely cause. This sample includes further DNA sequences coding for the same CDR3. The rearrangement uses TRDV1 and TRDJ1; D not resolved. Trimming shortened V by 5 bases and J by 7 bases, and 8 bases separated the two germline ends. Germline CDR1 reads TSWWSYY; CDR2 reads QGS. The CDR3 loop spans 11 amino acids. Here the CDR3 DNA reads TGTGCTCTTGGGTCGAGGGGTAAACTCATCTTT. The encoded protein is CALGSRGKLIF.

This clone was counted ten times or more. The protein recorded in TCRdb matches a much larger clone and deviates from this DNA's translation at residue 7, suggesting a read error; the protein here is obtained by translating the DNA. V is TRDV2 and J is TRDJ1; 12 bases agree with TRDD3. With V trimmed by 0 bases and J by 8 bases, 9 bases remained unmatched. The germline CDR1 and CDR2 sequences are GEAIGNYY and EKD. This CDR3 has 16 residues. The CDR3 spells CACDTGAGGYAEKLIF. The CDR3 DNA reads TGTGCCTGTGACACCGGGGCTGGGGGATACGCGGAAAAACTCATCTTT.

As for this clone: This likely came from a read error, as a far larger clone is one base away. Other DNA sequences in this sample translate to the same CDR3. CDR3 bases: TGTGCCTTTATCTACCCACGGCCAAAATTACTAACTGGGGGGTACATCCCCTCCGATAAACTCATCTTT. The encoded protein is CAFIYPRPKLLTGGYIPSDKLIF. This sequence joins TRDV3 and TRDJ1, with 8 bases lining up with TRDD3. Since TCRdb gives no J gene, matching the DNA to germline was used here to assign it. The CDR3 length is 23 residues. The junction had 34 bases not matched to a gene; V was cut back by 1 base and J by 3 bases. Germline lookup yields CDR1 TVYSNPD and CDR2 GDNSRS (reference sequence).

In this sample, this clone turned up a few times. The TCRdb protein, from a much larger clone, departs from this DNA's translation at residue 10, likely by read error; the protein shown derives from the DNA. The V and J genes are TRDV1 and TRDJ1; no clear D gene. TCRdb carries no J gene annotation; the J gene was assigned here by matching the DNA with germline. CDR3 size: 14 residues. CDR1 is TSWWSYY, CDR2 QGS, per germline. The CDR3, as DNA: TGTGCTCTTGGGAGGAACATCAGGACCGGTAAACTCATCTTT. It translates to CALGRNIRTGKLIF.

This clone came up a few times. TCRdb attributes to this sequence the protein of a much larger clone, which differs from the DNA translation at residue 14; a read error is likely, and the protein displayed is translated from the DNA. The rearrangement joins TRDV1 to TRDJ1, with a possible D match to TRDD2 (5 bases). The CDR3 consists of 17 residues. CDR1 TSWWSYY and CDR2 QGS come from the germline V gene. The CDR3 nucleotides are TGTGCTCTTGGGGGACTCTACTTCCCCGGTATCACCGATAGACTCATCTTT. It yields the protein CALGGLYFPGITDRLIF.

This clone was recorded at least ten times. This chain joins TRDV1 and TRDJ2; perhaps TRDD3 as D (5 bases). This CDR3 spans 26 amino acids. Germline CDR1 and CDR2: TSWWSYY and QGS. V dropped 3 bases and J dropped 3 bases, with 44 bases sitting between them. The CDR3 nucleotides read TGTGCTCTTGGGGAGTATCCTCCGGGAATGATACCACCCTGGGAATATCGGAAGATTGTGACAGCACAACTCTTCTTT. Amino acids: CALGEYPPGMIPPWEYRKIVTAQLFF.

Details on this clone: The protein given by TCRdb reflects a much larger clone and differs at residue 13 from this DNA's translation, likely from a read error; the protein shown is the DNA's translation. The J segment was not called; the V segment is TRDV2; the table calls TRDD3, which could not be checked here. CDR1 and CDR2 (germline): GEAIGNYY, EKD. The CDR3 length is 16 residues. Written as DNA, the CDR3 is TGTGCCTGTGACTCCCGTACTGGGGGATACGCCGATAATCTCATCTTT. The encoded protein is CACDSRTGGYADNLIF.

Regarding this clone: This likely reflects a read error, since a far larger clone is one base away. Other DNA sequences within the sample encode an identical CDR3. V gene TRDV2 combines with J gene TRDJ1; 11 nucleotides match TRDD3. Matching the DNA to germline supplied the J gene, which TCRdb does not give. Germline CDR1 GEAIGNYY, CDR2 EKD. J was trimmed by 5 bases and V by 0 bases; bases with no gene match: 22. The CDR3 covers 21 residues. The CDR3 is CACDTVKASPGGYKETDKLIF. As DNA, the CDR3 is TGTGCCTGTGACACCGTGAAGGCTAGTCCTGGGGGATACAAAGAAACTGATAAACTCATCTTT.

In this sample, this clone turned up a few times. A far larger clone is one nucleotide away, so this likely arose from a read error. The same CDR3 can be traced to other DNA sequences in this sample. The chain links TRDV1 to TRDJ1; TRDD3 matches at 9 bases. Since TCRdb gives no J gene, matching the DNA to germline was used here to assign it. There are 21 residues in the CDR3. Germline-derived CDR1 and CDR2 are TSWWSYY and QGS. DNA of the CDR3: TGTGCTCTCGGGGATGGCCTTCTTACACAACAAACTGGGGGAGTTACCGATAAACTCATCTTT. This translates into CALGDGLLTQQTGGVTDKLIF.